This TCR beta chain appears in the sequencing data of a study of regulatory T cells in long-lasting Graves disease. Findings of the study overall: The small sample size may have reduced accuracy. Favored gene segments in persistent disease were TRBV28, TRBJ1-2 and TRBJ2-5.

V lost 4 bases and J lost 1, with 8 bases in between. There are 14 residues in the CDR3. Germline-derived CDR1 and CDR2 are SGHTA and FQGTGA. Time point denoted: persistent/refractory GD, antithyroid drugs over 5 years with positive TRAb. RNA from PBMCs was the source of the TCR library. The EDTA tubes were filled with around 9.1 milliliters of drawn peripheral blood. This clonotype showed up just a few times. Its antigen is not identified. Arm-PCR of CDR3 regions with iRepertoire HTBI primers generated TCR beta libraries. TCRdb re-derived calls from the multiplex PCR reads in MiXCR, one entry per CDR3 protein. The sample has fewer than 450,000 distinct CDR3 sequences, around 22% seen once.

The V call is TRBV7-3, the J call TRBJ2-4, with D hard to call. This TCR came from a female donor with Graves disease. The material sequenced was peripheral blood mononuclear cells (PBMCs), taken when the disease was refractory, from a patient treated with antithyroid drugs. CDR3 bases: TGTGCCAGCAGCTACCCTGCGGCCAAAAACATTCAGTACTTC. This gives the protein CASSYPAAKNIQYF.